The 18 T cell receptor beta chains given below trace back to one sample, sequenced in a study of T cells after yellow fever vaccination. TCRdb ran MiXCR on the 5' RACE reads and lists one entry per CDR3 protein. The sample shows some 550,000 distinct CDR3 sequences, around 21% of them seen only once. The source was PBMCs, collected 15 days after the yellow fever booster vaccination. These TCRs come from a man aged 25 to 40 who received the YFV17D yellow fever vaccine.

As DNA, the CDR3 is TGTGCCAGCAGTCAAGGACTAGCGGGAGGCAGGGAGACCCAGTACTTC. It codes for CASSQGLAGGRETQYF. The V call is TRBV12-3 or TRBV12-4, the J call TRBJ2-5, with TRBD2 identical over 14 bases. V was pared by 5 bases and J by 5 bases, with 7 bases of the junction left unmatched. CDR3 size: 16 residues.

The CDR3 bases are TGTGCCAGCAGCTTTAGGGCAGGGCCCTCTTCAGATACGCAGTATTTT. This codes for CASSFRAGPSSDTQYF. The chain employs TRBV7-8 and TRBJ2-3; weak D call: TRBD1 (5 bases). The CDR3 totals 16 residues. Trimming stripped 3 bases from V and 4 bases from J, with 17 bases between. The germline V gene encodes CDR1 SGHVS and CDR2 FQNEAQ.

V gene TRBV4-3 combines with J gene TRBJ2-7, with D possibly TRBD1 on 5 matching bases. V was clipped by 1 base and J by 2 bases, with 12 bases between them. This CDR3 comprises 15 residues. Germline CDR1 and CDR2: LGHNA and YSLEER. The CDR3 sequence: CASSQASTDTYEQYF. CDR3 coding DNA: TGCGCCAGCAGCCAAGCGAGCACGGACACCTACGAGCAGTACTTC.

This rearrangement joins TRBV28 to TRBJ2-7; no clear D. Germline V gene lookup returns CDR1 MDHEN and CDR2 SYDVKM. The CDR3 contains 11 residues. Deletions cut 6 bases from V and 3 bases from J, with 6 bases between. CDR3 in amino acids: CASSWYYEQYF. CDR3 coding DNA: TGTGCCAGCAGCTGGTACTACGAGCAGTACTTC.

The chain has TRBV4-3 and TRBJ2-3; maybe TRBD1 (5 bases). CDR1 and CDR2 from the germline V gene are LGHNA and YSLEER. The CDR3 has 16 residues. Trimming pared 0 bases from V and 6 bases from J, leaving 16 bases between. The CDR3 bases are TGCGCCAGCAGCCAAGATGCGACAGATCGTGCGGATACGCAGTATTTT. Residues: CASSQDATDRADTQYF.

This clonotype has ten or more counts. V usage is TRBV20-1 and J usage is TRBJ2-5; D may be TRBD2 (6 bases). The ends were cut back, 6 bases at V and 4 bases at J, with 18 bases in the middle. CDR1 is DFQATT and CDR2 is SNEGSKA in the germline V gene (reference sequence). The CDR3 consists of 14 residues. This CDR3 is CSAPGLTSGETQYF. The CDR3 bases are TGCAGTGCCCCGGGACTTACATCGGGAGAGACCCAGTACTTC.

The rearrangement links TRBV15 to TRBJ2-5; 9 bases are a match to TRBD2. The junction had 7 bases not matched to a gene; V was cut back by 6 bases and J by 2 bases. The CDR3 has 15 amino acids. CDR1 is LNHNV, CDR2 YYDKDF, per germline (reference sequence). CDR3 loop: CATRKSGRTQETQYF. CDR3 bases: TGTGCCACCAGAAAAAGCGGGAGGACGCAAGAGACCCAGTACTTC.

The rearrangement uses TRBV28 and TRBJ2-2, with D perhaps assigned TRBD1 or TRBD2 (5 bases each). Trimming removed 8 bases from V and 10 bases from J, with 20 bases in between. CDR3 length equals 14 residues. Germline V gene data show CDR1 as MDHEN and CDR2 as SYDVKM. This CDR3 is CASGGDKPMVELFF. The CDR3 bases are TGTGCCAGCGGGGGTGACAAACCGATGGTGGAGCTGTTTTTT.

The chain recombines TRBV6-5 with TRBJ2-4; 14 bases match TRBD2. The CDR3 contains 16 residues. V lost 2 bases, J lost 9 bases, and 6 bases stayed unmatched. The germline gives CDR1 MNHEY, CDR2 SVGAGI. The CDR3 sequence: CASSYGTSGSRGIQYF. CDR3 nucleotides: TGTGCCAGCAGTTACGGGACTAGCGGGAGTCGGGGCATTCAGTACTTC.

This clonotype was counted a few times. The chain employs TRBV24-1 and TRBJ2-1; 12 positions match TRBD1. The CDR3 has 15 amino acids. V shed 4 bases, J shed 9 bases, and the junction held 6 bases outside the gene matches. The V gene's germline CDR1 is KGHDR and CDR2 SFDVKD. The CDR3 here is CATSESGQGAGEQFF. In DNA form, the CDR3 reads TGTGCCACCAGTGAGTCGGGACAGGGGGCAGGTGAGCAGTTCTTC.

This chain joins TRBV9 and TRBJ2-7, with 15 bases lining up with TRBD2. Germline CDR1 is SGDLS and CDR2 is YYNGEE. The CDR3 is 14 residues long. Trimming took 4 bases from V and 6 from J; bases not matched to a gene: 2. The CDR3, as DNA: TGTGCCAGCAGCATGGGACTAGCGGGAGGCGAGCAGTACTTC. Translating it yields CASSMGLAGGEQYF.

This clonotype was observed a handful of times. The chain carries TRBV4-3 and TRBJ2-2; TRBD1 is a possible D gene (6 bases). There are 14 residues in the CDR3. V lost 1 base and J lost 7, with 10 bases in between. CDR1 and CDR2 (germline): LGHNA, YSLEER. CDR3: CASSQGVGGGELFF. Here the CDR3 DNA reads TGCGCCAGCAGCCAAGGGGTAGGGGGCGGGGAGCTGTTTTTT.

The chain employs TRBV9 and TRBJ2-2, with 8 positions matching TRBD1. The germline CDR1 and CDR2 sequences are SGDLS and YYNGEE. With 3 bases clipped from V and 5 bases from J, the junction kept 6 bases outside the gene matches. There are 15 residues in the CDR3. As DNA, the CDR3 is TGTGCCAGCAGCGCGATGACAGGGGCAACCGGGGAGCTGTTTTTT. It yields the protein CASSAMTGATGELFF. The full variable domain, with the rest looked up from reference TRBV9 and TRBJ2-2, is DSGVTQTPKHLITATGQRVTLRCSPRSGDLSVYWYQQSLDQGLQFLIQYYNGEERAKGNILERFSAQQFPDLHSELNLSSLELGDSALYFCASSAMTGATGELFFGEGSRLTVL.

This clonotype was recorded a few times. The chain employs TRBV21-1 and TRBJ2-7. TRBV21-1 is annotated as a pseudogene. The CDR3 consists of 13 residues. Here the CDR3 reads CASSWLGSREQYF. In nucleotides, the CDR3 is TGTGCCAGCAGCTGGTTGGGCTCGAGGGAGCAGTACTTC.

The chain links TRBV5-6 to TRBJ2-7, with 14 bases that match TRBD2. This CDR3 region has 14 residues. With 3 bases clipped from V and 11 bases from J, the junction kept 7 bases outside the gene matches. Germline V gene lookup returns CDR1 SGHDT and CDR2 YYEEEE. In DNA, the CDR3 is TGTGCCAGCAGCTCGCCGACTAGCGGGAGGGCCGAGTACTTC. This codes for CASSSPTSGRAEYF. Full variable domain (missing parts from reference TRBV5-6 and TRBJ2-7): DAGVTQSPTHLIKTRGQQVTLRCSPKSGHDTVSWYQQALGQGPQFIFQYYEEEERQRGNFPDRFSGHQFPNYSSELNVNALLLGDSALYLCASSSPTSGRAEYFGPGTRLTVT.

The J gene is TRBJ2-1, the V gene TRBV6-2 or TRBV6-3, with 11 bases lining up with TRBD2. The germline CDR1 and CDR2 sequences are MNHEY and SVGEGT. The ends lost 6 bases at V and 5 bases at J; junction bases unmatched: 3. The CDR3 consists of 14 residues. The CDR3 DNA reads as TGTGCCAGCAGACGACTAGCGGGAAACAATGAGCAGTTCTTC. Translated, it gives CASRRLAGNNEQFF.

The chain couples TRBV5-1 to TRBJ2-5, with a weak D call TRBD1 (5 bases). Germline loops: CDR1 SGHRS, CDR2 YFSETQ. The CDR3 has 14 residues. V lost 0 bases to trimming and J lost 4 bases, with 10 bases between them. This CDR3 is CASSLEAGSETQYF. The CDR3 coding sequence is TGCGCCAGCAGCTTGGAGGCAGGGTCAGAGACCCAGTACTTC.

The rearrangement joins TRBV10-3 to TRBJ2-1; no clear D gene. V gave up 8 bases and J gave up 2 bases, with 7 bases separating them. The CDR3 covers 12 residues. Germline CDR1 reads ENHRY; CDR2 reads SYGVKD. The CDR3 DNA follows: TGTGCCATCCGCGGAACCTACAATGAGCAGTTCTTC. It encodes CAIRGTYNEQFF.